The 3 T cell receptor beta chains below come from one sample, sequenced in a study of T cells after yellow fever vaccination. TCRdb fed the 5' RACE reads into MiXCR, producing one record per CDR3 protein. The sample holds a few hundred thousand distinct CDR3 sequences, about 3.5% seen once. The sample was PBMCs, taken on the day of the yellow fever booster vaccination. All receptors derive from a young man who received the YFV17D yellow fever vaccine.

The chain joins TRBV7-9 to TRBJ2-1, with D perhaps TRBD1 (6 bases). The length of the CDR3 is 15 residues. V dropped 3 bases and J dropped 5 bases, with 14 bases sitting between them. Germline V lookup: CDR1 SEHNR, CDR2 FQNEAQ (reference sequence). CDR3 sequence: CASSFVGAGDNEQFF. The CDR3 nucleotides are TGTGCCAGCAGCTTTGTGGGGGCCGGGGACAATGAGCAGTTCTTC.

This clonotype was seen at least ten times. The chain carries TRBV5-1 and TRBJ2-1; 11 positions agree with TRBD2. This CDR3 has 17 amino acids. V shed 7 bases and J 3 bases; nucleotides not matched to a gene: 12. In germline, CDR1 is SGHRS, CDR2 YFSETQ. The CDR3 DNA follows: TGCGCCAGCGGGGATAGCGGGGGGGCCGAGTTCTACAATGAGCAGTTCTTC. Translated: CASGDSGGAEFYNEQFF.

In its sample, this clonotype was seen many times. The chain recombines TRBV5-1 with TRBJ1-1; no reliable D call. Per germline, CDR1 SGHRS and CDR2 YFSETQ. V lost 1 base, J lost 0 bases, and 4 bases lay in between. The CDR3 contains 13 residues. The CDR3: CASSLMVNTEAFF. The CDR3 DNA reads as TGCGCCAGCAGCTTGATGGTGAACACTGAAGCTTTCTTT.